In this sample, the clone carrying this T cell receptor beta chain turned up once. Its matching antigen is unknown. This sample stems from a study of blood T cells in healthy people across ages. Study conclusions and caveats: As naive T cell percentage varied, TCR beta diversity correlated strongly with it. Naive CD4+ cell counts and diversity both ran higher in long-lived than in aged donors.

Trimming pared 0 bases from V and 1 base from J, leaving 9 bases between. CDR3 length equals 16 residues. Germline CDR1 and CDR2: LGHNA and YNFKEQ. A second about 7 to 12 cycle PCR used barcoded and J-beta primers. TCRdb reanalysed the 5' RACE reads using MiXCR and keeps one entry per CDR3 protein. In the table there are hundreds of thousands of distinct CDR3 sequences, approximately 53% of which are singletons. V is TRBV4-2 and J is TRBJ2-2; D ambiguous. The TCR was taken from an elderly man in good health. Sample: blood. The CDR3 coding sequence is TGTGCCAGCAGCCAAGATCCCAACGGGAACACCGGGGAGCTGTTTTTT. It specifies CASSQDPNGNTGELFF.